These T cell receptor beta chains were read from a single sample in a study of cytomegalovirus exposure and HLA in healthy donors. Data came from immunoSEQ multiplex PCR; TCRdb stores just in-frame clones and leaves some out. The data show 100,000 to 150,000 clones, with 60% to 75% seen just once and 5.8% held by the top ten. The sequenced sample was PBMCs. The receptors were gathered from a woman aged 45-60 years in good health and CMV-seropositive. CDR3s include the opening cysteine and the closing phenylalanine or tryptophan. The order of the fields is J gene, V gene, CDR3 length, clone size, D gene, CDR3 DNA, CDR3 protein. D genes are given only for firm matches. The size entry is marked missing in some rows and otherwise reads once, few, many or a size class.

J gene: TRBJ1-3
V gene: TRBV19
CDR3 length: 16
clone size: NA
D gene: NA
CDR3 DNA: TGTGCCAGTACCGCCCTGGGGGGGATCTCTGGAAACACCATATATTTT
CDR3 protein: CASTALGGISGNTIYF

J gene: TRBJ2-2
V gene: TRBV5-4
CDR3 length: 15
clone size: once
D gene: NA
CDR3 DNA: TGTGCCAGCAGCGATGCCAGGACCAACACCGGGGAGCTGTTCTTT
CDR3 protein: CASSDARTNTGELFF

J gene: TRBJ2-7
V gene: TRBV5-1
CDR3 length: 18
clone size: NA
D gene: TRBD2
CDR3 DNA: TGCGCCAGCAGCTCGGGACTAGCGGGGGCGATGAGCTCCTACGAGCAGTACTTC
CDR3 protein: CASSSGLAGAMSSYEQYF

J gene: TRBJ2-5
V gene: TRBV7-6
CDR3 length: 15
clone size: NA
D gene: NA
CDR3 DNA: TGTGCCAGCAGCTTAGTGGTGGGCGCCTTCGGGACCCAGTACTTC
CDR3 protein: CASSLVVGAFGTQYF

J gene: TRBJ2-7
V gene: TRBV5-6
CDR3 length: 15
clone size: many
D gene: TRBD1
CDR3 DNA: TGTGCCAGCAAGACTTTTGGACAGGGCCCCTACGAGCAGTACTTC
CDR3 protein: CASKTFGQGPYEQYF

J gene: TRBJ2-2
V gene: TRBV5-1
CDR3 length: 13
clone size: NA
D gene: NA
CDR3 DNA: TGCGCCAGCAGCCCTCGGGAAACCGGGGAGCTGTTTTTT
CDR3 protein: CASSPRETGELFF

J gene: TRBJ1-5
V gene: TRBV7-9
CDR3 length: 14
clone size: NA
D gene: TRBD1
CDR3 DNA: TGTGCCAGCAGCCAAGACAGGGCCAATCAGCCCCAGCATTTT
CDR3 protein: CASSQDRANQPQHF

J gene: TRBJ2-2
V gene: TRBV2
CDR3 length: 14
clone size: NA
D gene: NA
CDR3 DNA: TGTGCCAGCAAAATTACACTAAACACCGGGGAGCTGTTTTTT
CDR3 protein: CASKITLNTGELFF

J gene: TRBJ1-4
V gene: TRBV9
CDR3 length: 16
clone size: NA
D gene: NA
CDR3 DNA: TGTGCCAGCAGCGGCGGGGTAGGTCGGGTGGAAGAAAAACTGTTTTTT
CDR3 protein: CASSGGVGRVEEKLFF

J gene: TRBJ1-2
V gene: TRBV18
CDR3 length: 15
clone size: NA
D gene: TRBD1
CDR3 DNA: TGTGCCAGCTCACCTTCCGCAGGGGGAGACTATGGCTACACCTTC
CDR3 protein: CASSPSAGGDYGYTF

J gene: TRBJ2-5
V gene: TRBV6-5
CDR3 length: 13
clone size: NA
D gene: NA
CDR3 DNA: TGTGCCAGCACTTCAACAGAGCTGGAGACCCAGTACTTC
CDR3 protein: CASTSTELETQYF